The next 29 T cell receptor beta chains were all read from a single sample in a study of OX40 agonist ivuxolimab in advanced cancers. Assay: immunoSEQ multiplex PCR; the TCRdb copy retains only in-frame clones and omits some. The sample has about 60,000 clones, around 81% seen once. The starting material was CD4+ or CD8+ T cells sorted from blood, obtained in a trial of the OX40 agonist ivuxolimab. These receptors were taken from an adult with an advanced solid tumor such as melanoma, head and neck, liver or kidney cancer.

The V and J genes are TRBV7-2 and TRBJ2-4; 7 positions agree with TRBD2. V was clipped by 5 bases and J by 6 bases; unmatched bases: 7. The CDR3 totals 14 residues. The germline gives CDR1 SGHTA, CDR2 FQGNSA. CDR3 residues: CASSPGGGGNIQYF. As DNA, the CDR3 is TGTGCCAGCAGCCCTGGAGGCGGGGGAAACATTCAGTACTTC.

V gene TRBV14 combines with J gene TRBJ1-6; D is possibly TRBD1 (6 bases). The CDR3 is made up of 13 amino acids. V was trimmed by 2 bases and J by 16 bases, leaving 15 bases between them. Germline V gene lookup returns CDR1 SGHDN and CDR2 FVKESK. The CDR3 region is CASSQPGQTKLHF. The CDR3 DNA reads TGTGCCAGCAGCCAACCTGGACAGACTAAACTCCACTTT.

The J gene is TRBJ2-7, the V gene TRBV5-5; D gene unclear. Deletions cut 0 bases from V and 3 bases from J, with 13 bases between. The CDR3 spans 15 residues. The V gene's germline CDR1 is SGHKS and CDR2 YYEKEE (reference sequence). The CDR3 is CASSLVFRTSYEQYF. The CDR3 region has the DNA TGTGCCAGCAGCTTGGTTTTCAGGACCAGCTACGAGCAGTACTTC.

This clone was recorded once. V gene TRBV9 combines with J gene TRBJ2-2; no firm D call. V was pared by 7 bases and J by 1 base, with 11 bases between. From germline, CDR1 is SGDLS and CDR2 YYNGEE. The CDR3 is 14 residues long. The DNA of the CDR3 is TGTGCCAGCGGTTTGGAAGGGAACACCGGGGAGCTGTTTTTT. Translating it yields CASGLEGNTGELFF.

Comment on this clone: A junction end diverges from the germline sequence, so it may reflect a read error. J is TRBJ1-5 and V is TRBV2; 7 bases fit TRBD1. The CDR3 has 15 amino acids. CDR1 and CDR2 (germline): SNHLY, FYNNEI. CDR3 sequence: CASSEGQDGNQPQHF. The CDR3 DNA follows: TGTGCCAGCAGCGAAGGACAGGATGGCAATCAGCCCCAGCATTTT.

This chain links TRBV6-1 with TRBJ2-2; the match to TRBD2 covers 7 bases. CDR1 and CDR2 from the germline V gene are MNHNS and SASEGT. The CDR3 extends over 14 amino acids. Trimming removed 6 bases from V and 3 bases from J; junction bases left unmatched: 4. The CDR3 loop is CASRWGGDTGELFF. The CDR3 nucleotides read TGTGCCAGCAGGTGGGGGGGGGACACCGGGGAGCTGTTTTTT.

CDR3 residues: CASSPSGDREQYF. DNA of the CDR3: TGTGCCAGCTCACCCTCCGGGGATCGCGAGCAGTACTTC. The V call is TRBV18, the J call TRBJ2-7; weak D call: TRBD2 (5 bases). Trimming took off 3 bases at V and 6 bases at J, with 12 bases between the two ends. CDR3 size: 13 residues. Germline V gene sequence: CDR1 KGHSH, CDR2 LQKENI.

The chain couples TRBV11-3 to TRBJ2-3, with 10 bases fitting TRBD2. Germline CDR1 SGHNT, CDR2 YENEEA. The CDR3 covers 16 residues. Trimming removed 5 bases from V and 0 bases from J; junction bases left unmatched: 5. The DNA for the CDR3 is TGTGCCAGCAGCCCCCCGGGACTAGCGAGCACAGATACGCAGTATTTT. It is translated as CASSPPGLASTDTQYF.

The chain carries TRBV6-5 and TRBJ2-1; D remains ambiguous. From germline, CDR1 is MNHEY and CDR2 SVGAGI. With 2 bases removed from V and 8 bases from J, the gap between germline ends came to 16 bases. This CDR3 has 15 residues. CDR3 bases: TGTGCCAGCAGTTACATAGTGGGCGTCGGGTATGAGCAGTTCTTC. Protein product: CASSYIVGVGYEQFF.

CDR3 amino acids: CATNPQGEYGYTF. CDR3 coding DNA: TGTGCCACCAACCCACAGGGAGAGTATGGCTACACCTTC. The gene calls are TRBV10-3 and TRBJ1-2; the D gene is possibly TRBD1 (6 bases). The CDR3 is made up of 13 amino acids. The ends were cut back, 10 bases at V and 5 bases at J, with 17 bases in the middle. Germline CDR1 ENHRY, CDR2 SYGVKD.

In nucleotides, the CDR3 is TGTGCCAGCAGCTTAGCCCCACCCCGGACAGGGCGATCACCCCTCCACTTT. Its translation: CASSLAPPRTGRSPLHF. J is TRBJ1-6 and V is TRBV13; 8 nucleotides align to TRBD1. This CDR3 has 17 amino acids. Germline lookup yields CDR1 PRHDT and CDR2 FYEKMQ (reference sequence). V gave up 1 base and J gave up 10 bases; unmatched junction bases: 12.

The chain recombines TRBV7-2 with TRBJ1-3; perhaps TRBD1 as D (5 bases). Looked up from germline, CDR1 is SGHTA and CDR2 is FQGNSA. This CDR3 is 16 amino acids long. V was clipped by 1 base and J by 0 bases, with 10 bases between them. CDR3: CASSLGGRGSGNTIYF. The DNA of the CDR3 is TGTGCCAGCAGCTTAGGGGGACGAGGCTCTGGAAACACCATATATTTT. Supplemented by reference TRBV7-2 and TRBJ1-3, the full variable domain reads GAGVSQSPSNKVTEKGKDVELRCDPISGHTALYWYRQSLGQGLEFLIYFQGNSAPDKSGLPSDRFSAERTGGSVSTLTIQRTQQEDSAVYLCASSLGGRGSGNTIYFGEGSWLTVV.

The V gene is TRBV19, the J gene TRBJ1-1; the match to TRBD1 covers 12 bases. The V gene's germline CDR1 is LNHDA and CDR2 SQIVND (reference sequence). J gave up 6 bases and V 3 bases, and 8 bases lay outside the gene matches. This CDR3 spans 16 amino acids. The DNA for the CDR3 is TGTGCCAGTAGTATCCGGGACAGGGGGCATTTCGCTGAAGCTTTCTTT. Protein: CASSIRDRGHFAEAFF.

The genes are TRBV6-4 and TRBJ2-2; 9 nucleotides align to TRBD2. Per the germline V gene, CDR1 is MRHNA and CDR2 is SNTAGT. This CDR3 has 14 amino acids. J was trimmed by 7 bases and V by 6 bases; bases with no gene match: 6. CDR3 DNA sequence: TGTGCCAGCAGCATTAGCGGGAGCAGCGGGGAGCTGTTTTTT. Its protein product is CASSISGSSGELFF.

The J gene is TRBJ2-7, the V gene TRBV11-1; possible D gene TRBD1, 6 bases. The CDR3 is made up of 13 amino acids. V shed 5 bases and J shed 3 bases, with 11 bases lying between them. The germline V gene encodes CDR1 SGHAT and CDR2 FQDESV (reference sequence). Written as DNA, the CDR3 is TGTGCCAGCAGCCACGGGGACAACTACGAGCAGTACTTC. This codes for CASSHGDNYEQYF. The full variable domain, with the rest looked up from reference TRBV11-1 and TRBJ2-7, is EAEVAQSPRYKITEKSQAVAFWCDPISGHATLYWYRQILGQGPELLVQFQDESVVDDSQLPKDRFSAERLKGVDSTLKIQPAELGDSAMYLCASSHGDNYEQYFGPGTRLTVT.

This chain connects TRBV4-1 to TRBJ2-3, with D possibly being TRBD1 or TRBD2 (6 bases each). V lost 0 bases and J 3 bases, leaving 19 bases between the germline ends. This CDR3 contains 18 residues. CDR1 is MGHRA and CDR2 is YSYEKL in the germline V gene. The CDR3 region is CASSQDRGTLRWTDTQYF. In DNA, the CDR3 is TGCGCCAGCAGCCAAGATAGGGGGACTCTAAGGTGGACAGATACGCAGTATTTT.

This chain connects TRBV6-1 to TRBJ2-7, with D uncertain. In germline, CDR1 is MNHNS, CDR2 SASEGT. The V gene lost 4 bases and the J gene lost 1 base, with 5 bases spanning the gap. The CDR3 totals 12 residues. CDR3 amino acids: CASSALSYEQYF. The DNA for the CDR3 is TGTGCCAGCAGTGCACTATCCTACGAGCAGTACTTC.

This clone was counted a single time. CDR3: CASSSDRGQPQHF. The CDR3, as DNA: TGTGCCAGCAGCTCCGACAGGGGTCAGCCCCAGCATTTT. The chain combines TRBV6-4 with TRBJ1-5, with 8 positions matching TRBD1. There are 13 residues in the CDR3. V shed 6 bases and J 6 bases; nucleotides not matched to a gene: 4. CDR1 and CDR2 from the germline V gene are MRHNA and SNTAGT.

The CDR3 loop reads CASSGTGGTEAFF. The CDR3 region has the DNA TGTGCCAGTAGTGGGACAGGGGGCACTGAAGCTTTCTTT. The rearrangement uses TRBV19 and TRBJ1-1, with TRBD1 matching 11 bases. The CDR3 covers 13 residues. Losses at the gene ends were 5 bases for V and 4 bases for J; bases not matched to a gene: 0. Germline loops: CDR1 LNHDA, CDR2 SQIVND (reference sequence).

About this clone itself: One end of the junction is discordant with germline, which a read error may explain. CDR3 sequence (DNA): TGTGCCAGCAGTTTTAATCAGGGACAAGCGACCCAGTACTTC. It is translated as CASSFNQGQATQYF. This chain uses TRBV27 with TRBJ2-5; TRBD1 might be the D (6 bases). This CDR3 comprises 14 residues. Germline lookup yields CDR1 MNHEY and CDR2 SMNVEV (reference sequence).

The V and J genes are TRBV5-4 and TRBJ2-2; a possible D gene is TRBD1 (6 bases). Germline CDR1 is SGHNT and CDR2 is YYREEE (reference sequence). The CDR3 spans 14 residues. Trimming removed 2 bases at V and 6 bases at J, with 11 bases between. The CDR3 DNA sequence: TGTGCCAGCAGCTTCACAGGGTCGGCCGGGGAGCTGTTTTTT. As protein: CASSFTGSAGELFF.

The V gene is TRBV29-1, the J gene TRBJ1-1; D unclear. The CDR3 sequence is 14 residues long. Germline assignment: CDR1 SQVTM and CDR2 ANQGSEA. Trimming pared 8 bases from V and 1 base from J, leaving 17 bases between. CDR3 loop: CSSSRGGENTEAFF. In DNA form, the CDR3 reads TGCAGCTCCTCCAGAGGTGGGGAGAACACTGAAGCTTTCTTT.

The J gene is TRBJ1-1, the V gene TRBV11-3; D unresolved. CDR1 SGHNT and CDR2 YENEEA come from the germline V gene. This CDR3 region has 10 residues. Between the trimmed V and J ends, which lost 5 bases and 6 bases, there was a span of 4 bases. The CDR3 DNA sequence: TGTGCCAGCAGCCCCTCTGAAGCTTTCTTT. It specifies CASSPSEAFF. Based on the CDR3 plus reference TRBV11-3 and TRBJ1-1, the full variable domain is EAGVVQSPRYKIIEKKQPVAFWCNPISGHNTLYWYLQNLGQGPELLIRYENEEAVDDSQLPKDRFSAERLKGVDSTLKIQPAELGDSAVYLCASSPSEAFFGQGTRLTVV.

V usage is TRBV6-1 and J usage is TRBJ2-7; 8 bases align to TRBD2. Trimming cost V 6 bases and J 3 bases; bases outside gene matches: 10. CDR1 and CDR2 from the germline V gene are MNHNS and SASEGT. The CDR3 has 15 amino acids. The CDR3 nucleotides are TGTGCCAGCAGGGATAGCGGGAAGGGGAACTACGAGCAGTACTTC. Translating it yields CASRDSGKGNYEQYF.

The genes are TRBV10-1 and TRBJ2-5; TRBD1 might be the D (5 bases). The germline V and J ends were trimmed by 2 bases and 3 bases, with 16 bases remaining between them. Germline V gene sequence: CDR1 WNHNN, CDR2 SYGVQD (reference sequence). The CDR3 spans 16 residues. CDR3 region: CASSEPATEHKETQYF. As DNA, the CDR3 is TGCGCCAGCAGTGAGCCAGCGACAGAGCATAAAGAGACCCAGTACTTC.

The chain's CDR3 is CASSLNTMYEQYF. CDR3 bases: TGTGCCAGCAGCTTAAATACCATGTACGAGCAGTACTTC. This chain uses TRBV7-6 with TRBJ2-7; D is unresolved. Trimming took off 2 bases at V and 4 bases at J, with 9 bases between the two ends. The CDR3 length is 13 residues. Germline V gene data show CDR1 as SGHVS and CDR2 as FNYEAQ.

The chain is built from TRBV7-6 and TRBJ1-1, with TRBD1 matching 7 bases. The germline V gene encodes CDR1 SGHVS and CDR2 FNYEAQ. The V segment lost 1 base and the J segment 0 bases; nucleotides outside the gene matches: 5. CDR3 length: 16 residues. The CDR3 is CASSLEAGGMNTEAFF. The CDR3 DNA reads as TGTGCCAGCAGCTTAGAGGCAGGGGGGATGAACACTGAAGCTTTCTTT.

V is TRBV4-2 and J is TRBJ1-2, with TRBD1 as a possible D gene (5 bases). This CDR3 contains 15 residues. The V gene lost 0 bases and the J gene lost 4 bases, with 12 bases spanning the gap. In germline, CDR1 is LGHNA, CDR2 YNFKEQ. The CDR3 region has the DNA TGTGCCAGCAGCCAAGATAAGGGGTCGGGCTATGGCTACACCTTC. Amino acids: CASSQDKGSGYGYTF.

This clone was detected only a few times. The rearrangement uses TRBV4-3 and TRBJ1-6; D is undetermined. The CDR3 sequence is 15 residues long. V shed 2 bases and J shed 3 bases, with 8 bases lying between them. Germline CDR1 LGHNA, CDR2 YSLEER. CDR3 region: CASSQRKFYNSPLHF. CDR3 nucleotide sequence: TGCGCCAGCAGCCAACGCAAATTCTATAATTCACCCCTCCACTTT.